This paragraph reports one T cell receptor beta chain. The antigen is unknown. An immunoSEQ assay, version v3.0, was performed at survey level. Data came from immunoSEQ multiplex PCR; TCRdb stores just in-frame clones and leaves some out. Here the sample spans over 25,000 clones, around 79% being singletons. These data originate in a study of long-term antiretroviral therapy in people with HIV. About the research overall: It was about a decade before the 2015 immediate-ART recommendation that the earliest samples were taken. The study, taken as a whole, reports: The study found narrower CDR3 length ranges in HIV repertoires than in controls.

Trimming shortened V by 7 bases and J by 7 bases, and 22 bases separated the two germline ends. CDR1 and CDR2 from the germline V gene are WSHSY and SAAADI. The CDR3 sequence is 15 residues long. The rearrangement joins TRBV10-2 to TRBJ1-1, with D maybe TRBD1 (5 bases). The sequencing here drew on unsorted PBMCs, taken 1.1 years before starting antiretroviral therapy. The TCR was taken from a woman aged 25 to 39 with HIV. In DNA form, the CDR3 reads TGCGCCAGCACTAAACTAGGGACCGATTCCTTTGAAGCTTTCTTT. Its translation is CASTKLGTDSFEAFF.